This T cell receptor (beta chain) came from a study of cytomegalovirus exposure and HLA in healthy donors. Overall study results and limits: In a later analysis, a missense DCLRE1C variant was linked to TCR beta V- and J-gene trimming.

Of note for this clone: Its antigen remains unidentified.

Primers included in the PCR were 60 Vbeta and 13 Jbeta primers. The method was immunoSEQ multiplex PCR; TCRdb's version includes in-frame clones alone and lacks a portion of them. The sample includes some 96,000 clones, roughly three quarters of them seen just once. The ends were cut back, 1 base at V and 2 bases at J, with 15 bases in the middle. CDR3 length equals 16 residues. Germline CDR1 is SGDLS and CDR2 is YYNGEE. The sample was PBMCs. The TCR comes from a man in his forties in good health and CMV-seronegative. The rearrangement uses TRBV9 and TRBJ1-1; no firm D call. The CDR3 bases are TGTGCCAGCAGCGTATCCGTCCGGGGTTCCAACACTGAAGCTTTCTTT. Translated: CASSVSVRGSNTEAFF.